The present T cell receptor (beta chain) was sequenced within a study of T cells in Graves' hyperthyroidism and ophthalmopathy. Whole-study context: Peripheral blood was drawn at first diagnosis, prior to all treatment. Study results and caveats: Ophthalmopathy got predicted by the model a median around 6.6 months before its onset. Researchers report that a 13 V-J model separated ophthalmopathy from stable hyperthyroidism.

Regarding this clonotype: No antigen is known for it. A read error is possible here, since a much larger clone lies one base away.

There were TCR beta CDR3 regions amplified from RNA transcripts. Carried out on the TCR CDR3, a first-round RT-PCR used the HTBI primer set. Via MiXCR, TCRdb re-called the multiplex PCR reads, giving one row per CDR3 protein. The table includes around 720,000 distinct CDR3 sequences, roughly a third detected once. The CDR3 length is 14 residues. Germline-derived CDR1 and CDR2 are DFQATT and SNEGSKA (reference sequence). Together with thyroid ultrasound, orbital computed tomography, serum thyroxine and TRAb, clinical symptoms were used for diagnoses. Material: blood. The V call is TRBV20-1, the J call TRBJ2-5; D may be TRBD2 (5 bases). The sequence came from a woman in her thirties or forties with Graves' hyperthyroidism. The CDR3 sequence is CGAPSGSGQETQYF. The CDR3 DNA is TGCGGTGCTCCATCGGGGTCAGGACAAGAGACCCAGTACTTC.